The 14 T cell receptor beta chains reported below all come from one sample, sequenced in a study of OX40 agonist ivuxolimab in advanced cancers. TCRdb's copy holds only in-frame clones and misses some; the assay was immunoSEQ multiplex PCR. Among under 70,000 clones listed, roughly 88% were seen once. This specimen consisted of CD4+ or CD8+ T cells sorted from blood, obtained in a trial of the OX40 agonist ivuxolimab. The receptors were gathered from an adult with an advanced solid tumor such as melanoma, head and neck, liver or kidney cancer.

The sample holds one count of this clone. The genes are TRBV5-4 and TRBJ2-5, with 9 bases identical to TRBD1. The J call may not be correct, given that the DNA end is closer to TRBJ2-7. CDR1 is SGHNT and CDR2 is YYREEE in the germline V gene (reference sequence). The CDR3 loop spans 16 amino acids. This CDR3 is CASSPGQGRGLREQYF. CDR3 coding DNA: TGTGCCAGCAGCCCCGGACAGGGGAGAGGCCTACGCGAGCAGTACTTC.

The rearrangement links TRBV7-3 to TRBJ2-5; D could derive from TRBD1 or TRBD2 (5 bases each). Trimming stripped 4 bases from V and 1 base from J, with 10 bases between. Germline V gene sequence: CDR1 SGHTA, CDR2 FQGTGA. This CDR3 has 14 amino acids. The CDR3 sequence: CASSSTGLQETQYF. CDR3 DNA sequence: TGTGCCAGCAGCTCCACGGGGCTCCAAGAGACCCAGTACTTC.

This clone was counted between two and nine times. The chain joins TRBV6-1 to TRBJ1-4; D not resolved. The V and J ends lost 2 bases and 10 bases respectively, with 32 bases between them. The CDR3 is 20 residues long. Looked up from germline, CDR1 is MNHNS and CDR2 is SASEGT. As DNA, the CDR3 is TGTGCCAGCAGTGAAAACGGCTTCGGCAGTCCTACGAGAGGGTACGGAAAACTGTTTTTT. This encodes CASSENGFGSPTRGYGKLFF.

This chain joins TRBV28 and TRBJ1-1, with D tentatively TRBD1 (5 bases). CDR3 size: 14 residues. Germline V CDR1 and CDR2: MDHEN, SYDVKM. Trimming stripped 6 bases from V and 3 bases from J, with 14 bases between. The CDR3 loop reads CASRVGGGDTEAFF. CDR3 in DNA: TGTGCCAGCAGAGTCGGGGGAGGAGACACTGAAGCTTTCTTT.

The chain couples TRBV27 to TRBJ1-5, with TRBD1 as a possible D gene (6 bases). There are 14 residues in the CDR3. Germline lookup yields CDR1 MNHEY and CDR2 SMNVEV (reference sequence). Trimming removed 6 bases from V and 0 bases from J, with 9 bases in between. This CDR3 reads CASRRTASNQPQHF. In DNA form, the CDR3 reads TGTGCCAGCAGAAGGACAGCTAGCAATCAGCCCCAGCATTTT.

The genes are TRBV6-5 and TRBJ1-5; D gene ambiguous. Trimming stripped 4 bases from V and 2 bases from J, with 15 bases between. The CDR3 is 16 residues long. CDR1 MNHEY and CDR2 SVGAGI come from the germline V gene. CDR3 sequence (DNA): TGTGCCAGCAGTTCCTCCTATATAACAGGCAATCAGCCCCAGCATTTT. This gives the protein CASSSSYITGNQPQHF.

The chain employs TRBV19 and TRBJ2-5; no clear D. Between the trimmed V and J ends, which lost 3 bases and 2 bases, there was a span of 4 bases. The CDR3 runs to 12 residues. The germline V gene has CDR1 LNHDA and CDR2 SQIVND (reference sequence). The CDR3 nucleotides are TGTGCCAGTAGTATGTCTCAAGAGACCCAGTACTTC. This codes for CASSMSQETQYF.

CDR3 region: CASSPTSGGVDTQYF. In nucleotides, the CDR3 is TGTGCCAGCAGCCCTACTAGCGGGGGGGTCGATACGCAGTATTTT. The rearrangement joins TRBV6-6 to TRBJ2-3; 13 bases are a match to TRBD2. Germline V gene data show CDR1 as MNHNY and CDR2 as SVGAGI (reference sequence). With 6 bases clipped from V and 6 bases from J, the junction kept 6 bases outside the gene matches. The CDR3 loop spans 15 amino acids.

CDR3 in amino acids: CASSVEVDSPLHF. In DNA, the CDR3 is TGTGCCAGCAGCGTAGAGGTGGATTCACCCCTCCACTTT. This chain connects TRBV9 to TRBJ1-6; D is ambiguous. Deletions cut 0 bases from V and 8 bases from J, with 6 bases between. CDR1 SGDLS and CDR2 YYNGEE come from the germline V gene. CDR3 length equals 13 residues. Full variable domain (rest looked up from reference TRBV9 and TRBJ1-6): DSGVTQTPKHLITATGQRVTLRCSPRSGDLSVYWYQQSLDQGLQFLIQYYNGEERAKGNILERFSAQQFPDLHSELNLSSLELGDSALYFCASSVEVDSPLHFGNGTRLTVT.

J is TRBJ1-1 and V is TRBV4-3; a possible D gene is TRBD1 (6 bases). The CDR3 length is 14 residues. Germline V gene lookup returns CDR1 LGHNA and CDR2 YSLEER. The V gene lost 3 bases and the J gene lost 4 bases, with 12 bases spanning the gap. CDR3 residues: CASSHAGQLTEAFF. The CDR3 DNA is TGCGCCAGCAGCCACGCTGGACAGCTCACTGAAGCTTTCTTT.

V and J are TRBV5-1 and TRBJ1-1; D call uncertain. Germline V lookup: CDR1 SGHRS, CDR2 YFSETQ. Trimming pared 1 base from V and 5 bases from J, leaving 6 bases between. The CDR3 totals 12 residues. CDR3 nucleotide sequence: TGCGCCAGCAGCTTGTCGTCAACTGAAGCTTTCTTT. Translation gives CASSLSSTEAFF.

V and J are TRBV20-1 and TRBJ1-1; 11 bases map to TRBD1. The CDR3 is made up of 11 amino acids. The germline V gene encodes CDR1 DFQATT and CDR2 SNEGSKA (reference sequence). V was pared by 6 bases and J by 8 bases, with 2 bases of the junction left unmatched. The CDR3 DNA reads TGCAGTGCCAGGACAGGGGGCGAAGCTTTCTTT. Translating it yields CSARTGGEAFF.

The chain employs TRBV5-4 and TRBJ1-1; D remains unclear. This CDR3 is built from 14 residues. Trimming took off 1 base at V and 4 bases at J, with 11 bases between the two ends. From germline, CDR1 is SGHNT and CDR2 YYREEE (reference sequence). The CDR3 sequence: CASSLSRSGTEAFF. Here the CDR3 DNA reads TGTGCCAGCAGCTTGAGTAGGAGCGGCACTGAAGCTTTCTTT.

This clone came up once. The chain uses TRBV18 and TRBJ1-2; 9 nucleotides agree with TRBD1. The CDR3 consists of 15 residues. Germline CDR1 is KGHSH and CDR2 is LQKENI. V dropped 3 bases and J dropped 10; count of bases not matched to a gene: 12. CDR3 in DNA: TGTGCCAGCTCACCGAACCCCGGGACAGGGTCGGACTACACCTTC. This encodes CASSPNPGTGSDYTF.